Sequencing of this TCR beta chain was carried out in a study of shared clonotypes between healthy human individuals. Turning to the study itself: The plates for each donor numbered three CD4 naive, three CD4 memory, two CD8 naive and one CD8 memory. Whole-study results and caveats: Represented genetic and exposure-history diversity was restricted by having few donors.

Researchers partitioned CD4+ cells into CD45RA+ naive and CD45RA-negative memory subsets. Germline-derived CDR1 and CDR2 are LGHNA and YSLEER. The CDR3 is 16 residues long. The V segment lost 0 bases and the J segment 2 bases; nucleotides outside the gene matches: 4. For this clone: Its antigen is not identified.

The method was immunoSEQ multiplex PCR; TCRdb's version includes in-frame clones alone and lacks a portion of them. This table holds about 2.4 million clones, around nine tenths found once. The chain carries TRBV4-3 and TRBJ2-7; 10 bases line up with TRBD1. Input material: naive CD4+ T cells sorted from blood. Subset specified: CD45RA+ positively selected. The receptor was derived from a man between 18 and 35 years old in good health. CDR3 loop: CASSQEIGQGAYEQYF. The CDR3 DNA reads TGCGCCAGCAGCCAAGAGATAGGACAGGGGGCCTACGAGCAGTACTTC.